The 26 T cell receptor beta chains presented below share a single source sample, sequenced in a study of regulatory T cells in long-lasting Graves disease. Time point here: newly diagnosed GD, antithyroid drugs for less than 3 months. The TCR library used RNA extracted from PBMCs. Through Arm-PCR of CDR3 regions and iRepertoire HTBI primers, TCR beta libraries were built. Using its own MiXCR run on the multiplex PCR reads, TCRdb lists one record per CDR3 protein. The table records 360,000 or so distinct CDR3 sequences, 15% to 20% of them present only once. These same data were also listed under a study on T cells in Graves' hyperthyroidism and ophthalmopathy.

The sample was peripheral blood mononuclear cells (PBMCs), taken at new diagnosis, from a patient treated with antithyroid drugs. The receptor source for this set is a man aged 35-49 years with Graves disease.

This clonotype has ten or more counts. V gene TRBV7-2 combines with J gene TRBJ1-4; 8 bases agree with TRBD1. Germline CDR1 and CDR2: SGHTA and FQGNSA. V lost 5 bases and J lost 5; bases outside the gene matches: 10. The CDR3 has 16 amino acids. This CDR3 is CASSLLGQGGNEKLFF. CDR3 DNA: TGTGCCAGCAGCCTCTTAGGACAGGGCGGAAATGAAAAACTGTTTTTT.

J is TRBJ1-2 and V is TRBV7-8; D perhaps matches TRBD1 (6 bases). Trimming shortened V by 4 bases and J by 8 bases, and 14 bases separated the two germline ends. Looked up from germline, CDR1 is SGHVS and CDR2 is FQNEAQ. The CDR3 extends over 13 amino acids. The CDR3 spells CASSSGGRGGYTF. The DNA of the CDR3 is TGTGCCAGCAGCTCGGGGGGGCGGGGGGGCTACACCTTC.

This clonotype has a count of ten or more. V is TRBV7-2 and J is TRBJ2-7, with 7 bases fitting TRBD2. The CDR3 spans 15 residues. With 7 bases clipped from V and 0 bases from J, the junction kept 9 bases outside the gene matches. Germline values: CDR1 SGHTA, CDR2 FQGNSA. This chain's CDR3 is CASTLSRGDSYEQYF. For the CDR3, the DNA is TGTGCCAGCACCCTCAGTCGGGGGGACTCCTACGAGCAGTACTTC.

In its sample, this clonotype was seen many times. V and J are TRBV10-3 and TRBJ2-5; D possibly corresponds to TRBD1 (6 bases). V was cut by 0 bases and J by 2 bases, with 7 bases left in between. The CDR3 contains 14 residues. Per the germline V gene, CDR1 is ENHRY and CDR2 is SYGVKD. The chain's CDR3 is CAISESGQQETQYF. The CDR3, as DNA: TGTGCCATCAGTGAGTCGGGACAACAAGAGACCCAGTACTTC.

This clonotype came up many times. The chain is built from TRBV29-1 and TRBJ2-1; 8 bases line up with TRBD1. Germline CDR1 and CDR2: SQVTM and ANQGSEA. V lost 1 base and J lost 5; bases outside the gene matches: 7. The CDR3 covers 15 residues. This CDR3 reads CSVEGGAGGNNEQFF. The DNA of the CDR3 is TGCAGCGTTGAAGGGGGGGCAGGGGGCAACAATGAGCAGTTCTTC.

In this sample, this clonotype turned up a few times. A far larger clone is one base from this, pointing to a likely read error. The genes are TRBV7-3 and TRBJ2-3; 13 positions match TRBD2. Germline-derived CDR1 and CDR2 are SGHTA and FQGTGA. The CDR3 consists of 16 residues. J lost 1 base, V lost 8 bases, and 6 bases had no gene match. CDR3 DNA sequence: TGTGCCAGCGGCCCACTAGCGGGGGGGGGCACAGATACGCAGTATTTT. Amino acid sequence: CASGPLAGGGTDTQYF.

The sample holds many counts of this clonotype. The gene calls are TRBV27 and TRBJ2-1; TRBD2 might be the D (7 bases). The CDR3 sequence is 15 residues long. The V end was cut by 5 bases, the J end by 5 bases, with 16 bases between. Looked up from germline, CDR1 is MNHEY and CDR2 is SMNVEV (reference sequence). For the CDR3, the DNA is TGTGCCAGCAGTGTGCGGGGGCGGGGACACAATGAGCAGTTCTTC. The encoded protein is CASSVRGRGHNEQFF.

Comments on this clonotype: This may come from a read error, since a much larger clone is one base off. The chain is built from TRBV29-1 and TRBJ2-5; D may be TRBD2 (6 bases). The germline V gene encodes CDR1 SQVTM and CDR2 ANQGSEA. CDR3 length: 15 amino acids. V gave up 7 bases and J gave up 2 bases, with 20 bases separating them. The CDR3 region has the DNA TGCAGCGCCCTCCTCCCGGCGGGAATTCAAGAGACCCAGTACTTC. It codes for CSALLPAGIQETQYF.

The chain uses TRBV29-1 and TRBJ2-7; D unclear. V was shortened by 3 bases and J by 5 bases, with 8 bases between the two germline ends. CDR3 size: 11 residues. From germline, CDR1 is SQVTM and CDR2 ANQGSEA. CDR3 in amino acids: CSVESGNEQYF. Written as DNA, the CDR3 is TGCAGCGTTGAGTCCGGAAACGAGCAGTACTTC.

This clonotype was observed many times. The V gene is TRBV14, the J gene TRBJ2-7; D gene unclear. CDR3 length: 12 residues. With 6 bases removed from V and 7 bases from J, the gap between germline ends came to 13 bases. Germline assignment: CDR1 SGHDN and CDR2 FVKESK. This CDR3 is CASSSNMGEQYF. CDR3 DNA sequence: TGTGCCAGCAGTTCTAATATGGGGGAGCAGTACTTC.

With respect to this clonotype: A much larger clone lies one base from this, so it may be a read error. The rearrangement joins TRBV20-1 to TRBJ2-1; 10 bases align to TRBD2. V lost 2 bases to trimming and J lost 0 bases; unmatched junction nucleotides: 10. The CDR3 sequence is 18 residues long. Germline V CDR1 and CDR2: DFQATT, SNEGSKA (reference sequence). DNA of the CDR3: TGCAGTGCTAGAAATATCGGCCGACTAGCGGGCTCCTACAATGAGCAGTTCTTC. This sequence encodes CSARNIGRLAGSYNEQFF.

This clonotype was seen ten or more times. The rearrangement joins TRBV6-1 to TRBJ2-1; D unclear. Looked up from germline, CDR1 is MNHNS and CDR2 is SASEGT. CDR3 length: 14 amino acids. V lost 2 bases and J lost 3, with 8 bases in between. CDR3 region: CASSEWASYNEQFF. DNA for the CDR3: TGTGCCAGCAGTGAATGGGCAAGCTACAATGAGCAGTTCTTC.

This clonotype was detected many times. CDR3 region: CAGATGDQPQHF. The CDR3 DNA reads as TGTGCCGGCGCGACAGGGGATCAGCCCCAGCATTTT. This sequence joins TRBV6-2 or TRBV6-3 and TRBJ1-5; 8 bases are shared with TRBD1. The CDR3 is 12 amino acids. With 11 bases clipped from V and 5 bases from J, the junction kept 5 bases outside the gene matches. Germline CDR1 and CDR2: MNHEY and SVGEGT.

CDR3 sequence (DNA): TGTGCCAGCTCAACCCGGACTAGTATGACAGATACGCAGTATTTT. This sequence encodes CASSTRTSMTDTQYF. The genes are TRBV18 and TRBJ2-3; 7 positions agree with TRBD2. CDR1 KGHSH and CDR2 LQKENI come from the germline V gene. Losses at the gene ends were 5 bases for V and 3 bases for J; bases not matched to a gene: 8. This CDR3 has 15 residues.

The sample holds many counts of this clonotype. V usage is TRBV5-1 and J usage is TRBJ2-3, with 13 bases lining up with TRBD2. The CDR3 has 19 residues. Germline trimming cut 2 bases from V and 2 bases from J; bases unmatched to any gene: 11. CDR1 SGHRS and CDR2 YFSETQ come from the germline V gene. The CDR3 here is CASSFRLAGGNRYTDTQYF. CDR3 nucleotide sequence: TGCGCCAGCAGCTTCCGACTAGCGGGGGGCAACCGCTACACAGATACGCAGTATTTT.

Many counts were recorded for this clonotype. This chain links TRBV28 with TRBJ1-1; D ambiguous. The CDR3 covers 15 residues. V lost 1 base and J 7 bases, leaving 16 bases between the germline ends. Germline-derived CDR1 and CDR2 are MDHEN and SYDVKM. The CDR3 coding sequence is TGTGCCAGCAGTTTATACCAGATAACTGTCGGTGAAGCTTTCTTT. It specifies CASSLYQITVGEAFF.

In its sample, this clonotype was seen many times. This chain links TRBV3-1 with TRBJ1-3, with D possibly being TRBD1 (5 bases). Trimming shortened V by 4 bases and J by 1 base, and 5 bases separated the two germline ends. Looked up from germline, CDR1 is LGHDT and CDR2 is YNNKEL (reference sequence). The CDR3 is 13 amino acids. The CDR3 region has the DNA TGTGCCAGCAGCCGACAGTCTGGAAACACCATATATTTT. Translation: CASSRQSGNTIYF.

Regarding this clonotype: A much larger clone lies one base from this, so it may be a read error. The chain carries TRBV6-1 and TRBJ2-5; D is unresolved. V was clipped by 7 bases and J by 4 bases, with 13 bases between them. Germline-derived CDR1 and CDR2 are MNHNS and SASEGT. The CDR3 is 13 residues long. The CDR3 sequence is CASNRARGETQYF. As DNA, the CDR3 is TGTGCCAGCAACCGGGCCAGAGGAGAGACCCAGTACTTC.

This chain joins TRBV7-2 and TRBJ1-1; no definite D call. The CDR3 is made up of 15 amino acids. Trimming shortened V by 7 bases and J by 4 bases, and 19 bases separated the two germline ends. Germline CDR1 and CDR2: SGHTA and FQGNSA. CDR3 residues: CASTPYPTTVTEAFF. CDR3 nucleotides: TGTGCCAGCACCCCTTACCCGACGACGGTCACTGAAGCTTTCTTT.

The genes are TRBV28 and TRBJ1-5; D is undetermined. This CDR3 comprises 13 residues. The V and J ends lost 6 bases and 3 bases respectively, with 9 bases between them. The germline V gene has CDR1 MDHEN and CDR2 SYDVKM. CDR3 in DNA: TGTGCCAGCAGGCCGAACATCAATCAGCCCCAGCATTTT. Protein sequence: CASRPNINQPQHF.

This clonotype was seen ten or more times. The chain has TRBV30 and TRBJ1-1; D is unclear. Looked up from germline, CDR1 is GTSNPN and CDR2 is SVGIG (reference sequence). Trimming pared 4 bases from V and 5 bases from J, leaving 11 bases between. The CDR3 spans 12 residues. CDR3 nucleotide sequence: TGTGCCTGGAACCGGTTTTGGACTGAAGCTTTCTTT. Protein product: CAWNRFWTEAFF.

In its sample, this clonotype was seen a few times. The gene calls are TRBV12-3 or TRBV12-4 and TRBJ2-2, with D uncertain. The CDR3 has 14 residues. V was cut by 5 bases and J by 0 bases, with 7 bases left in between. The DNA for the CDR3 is TGTGCCAGCAGTCCCTTTACGAACACCGGGGAGCTGTTTTTT. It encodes CASSPFTNTGELFF.

The CDR3 here is CSAWDGGSNQPQHF. The CDR3 DNA follows: TGCAGCGCCTGGGACGGAGGTAGCAATCAGCCCCAGCATTTT. The gene calls are TRBV29-1 and TRBJ1-5; a possible D gene is TRBD1 (5 bases). The germline CDR1 and CDR2 sequences are SQVTM and ANQGSEA. V lost 7 bases and J lost 0, with 13 bases in between. This CDR3 has 14 residues.

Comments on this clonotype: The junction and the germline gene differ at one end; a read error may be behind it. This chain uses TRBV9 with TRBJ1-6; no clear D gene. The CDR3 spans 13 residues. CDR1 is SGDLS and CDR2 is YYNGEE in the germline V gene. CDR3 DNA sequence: TGTGCCAGCAGCGCAGCGTATAGTTCACCCCTCCACTTT. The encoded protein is CASSAAYSSPLHF.

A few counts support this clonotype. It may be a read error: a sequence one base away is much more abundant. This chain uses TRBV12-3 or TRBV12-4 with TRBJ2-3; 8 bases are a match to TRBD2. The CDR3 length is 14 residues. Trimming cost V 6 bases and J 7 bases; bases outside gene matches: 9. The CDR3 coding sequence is TGTGCCAGCAGCCCCGGGGGGGGGGCAAATACGCAGTATTTT. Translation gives CASSPGGGANTQYF.

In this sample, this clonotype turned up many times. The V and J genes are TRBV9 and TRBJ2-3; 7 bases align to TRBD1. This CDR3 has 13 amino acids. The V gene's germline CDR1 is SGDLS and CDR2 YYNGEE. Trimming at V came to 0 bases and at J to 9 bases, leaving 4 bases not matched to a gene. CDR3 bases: TGTGCCAGCAGCGTAGCTACGGACAGGACGCAGTATTTT. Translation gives CASSVATDRTQYF.